These 22 T cell receptor beta chains came from one sample sequenced in a study of CD8 T cells in Susac syndrome. It was with random hexamers that roughly 0.5 to 1 ug RNA was reverse transcribed. TCRdb used MiXCR to reprocess the immunoSEQ multiplex PCR reads, holding one entry per CDR3 protein. The sample carries 150,000 or so distinct CDR3 sequences, roughly 94% recorded once. The sample taken for sequencing was CD4+ T cells from PBMCs. Every receptor here comes from a human donor with multiple sclerosis.

The V gene is TRBV7-9, the J gene TRBJ1-2; 7 nucleotides align to TRBD1. There are 15 residues in the CDR3. CDR1 SEHNR and CDR2 FQNEAQ come from the germline V gene (reference sequence). The J segment lost 0 bases and the V segment lost 5 bases, leaving 6 bases of the junction unmatched. This CDR3 is CASSAQGTANYGYTF. The CDR3 bases are TGTGCCAGCAGCGCACAGGGGACAGCTAACTATGGCTACACCTTC.

DNA for the CDR3: TGTGCCAGCAGTTCACTAGCGGGAGTCCCCTACGAGCAGTACTTC. It is translated as CASSSLAGVPYEQYF. This chain links TRBV27 with TRBJ2-7; the match to TRBD2 covers 11 bases. The CDR3 contains 15 residues. The V gene end was trimmed by 4 bases and the J gene end by 2 bases; junction bases not matched to a gene: 4. Germline values: CDR1 MNHEY, CDR2 SMNVEV (reference sequence).

This chain joins TRBV20-1 and TRBJ1-5; 9 nucleotides line up with TRBD1. J lost 6 bases, V lost 0 bases, and 9 bases had no gene match. CDR1 and CDR2 from the germline V gene are DFQATT and SNEGSKA (reference sequence). The CDR3 length is 16 residues. The CDR3 DNA is TGCAGTGCTAGAGATAGCGGACAGGGGCCTTCTCAGCCCCAGCATTTT. Amino acid sequence: CSARDSGQGPSQPQHF.

This chain connects TRBV12-3 or TRBV12-4 to TRBJ1-2, with TRBD1 identical over 7 bases. V lost 10 bases and J lost 8; bases outside the gene matches: 16. The CDR3 has 14 amino acids. For the CDR3, the DNA is TGTGCCACCACGCCTGGAAACAGGGGAGGCGGCTACACCTTC. It translates to CATTPGNRGGGYTF.

The J gene is TRBJ1-5, the V gene TRBV20-1; no reliable D call. Trimming removed 4 bases from V and 6 bases from J, with 13 bases in between. CDR3 length: 13 amino acids. The germline V gene has CDR1 DFQATT and CDR2 SNEGSKA (reference sequence). CDR3 nucleotides: TGCAGTGCTATACCGACCCCGTCTCAGCCCCAGCATTTT. Amino acids: CSAIPTPSQPQHF.

This sequence joins TRBV7-2 and TRBJ2-6, with D possibly being TRBD1 (6 bases). The CDR3 covers 15 residues. Deletions cut 6 bases from V and 2 bases from J, with 11 bases between. The germline CDR1 and CDR2 sequences are SGHTA and FQGNSA. The CDR3 loop is CASRPTGTGANVLTF. As DNA, the CDR3 is TGTGCCAGCAGACCTACAGGGACTGGGGCCAACGTCCTGACTTTC.

The V call is TRBV29-1, the J call TRBJ1-3; D remains unclear. Germline assignment: CDR1 SQVTM and CDR2 ANQGSEA. Trimming shortened V by 5 bases and J by 8 bases, and 10 bases separated the two germline ends. The CDR3 extends over 11 amino acids. The CDR3 region is CSVFLGDTIYF. The DNA of the CDR3 is TGCAGCGTTTTCCTCGGGGACACCATATATTTT.

On this clonotype: At one boundary the junction diverges from the germline segment, which might be a read error. The chain links TRBV19 to TRBJ1-1, with D uncertain. This CDR3 is built from 12 residues. CDR1 and CDR2 (germline): LNHDA, SQIVND (reference sequence). CDR3 residues: CASSIELRGRVF. The CDR3 DNA reads TGTGCCAGTAGTATAGAGCTTAGAGGTCGGGTCTTT.

This chain joins TRBV5-1 and TRBJ2-2; 12 bases match TRBD2. The CDR3 has 14 amino acids. Germline V gene sequence: CDR1 SGHRS, CDR2 YFSETQ. V shed 4 bases, J shed 7 bases, and the junction held 2 bases outside the gene matches. This CDR3 is CASSMGLAGGELFF. In DNA, the CDR3 is TGCGCCAGCAGCATGGGACTAGCGGGCGGGGAGCTGTTTTTT.

The V call is TRBV20-1, the J call TRBJ2-1; D ambiguous. CDR3 length: 10 residues. Germline CDR1 and CDR2: DFQATT and SNEGSKA (reference sequence). V dropped 6 bases and J dropped 9 bases, with 9 bases sitting between them. The CDR3 here is CSASTGEQFF. The CDR3 DNA sequence: TGCAGTGCCTCCACGGGTGAGCAGTTCTTC.

The chain has TRBV7-2 and TRBJ1-1; TRBD1 matches at 9 bases. The CDR3 has 14 residues. Per germline, CDR1 SGHTA and CDR2 FQGNSA. The junction had 5 bases not matched to a gene; V was cut back by 5 bases and J by 4 bases. DNA of the CDR3: TGTGCCAGCAGCCAACAGGGGGCCGTCACTGAAGCTTTCTTT. Amino acids: CASSQQGAVTEAFF.

V and J are TRBV19 and TRBJ2-3; D is uncertain. Trimming stripped 7 bases from V and 2 bases from J, with 7 bases between. Per the germline V gene, CDR1 is LNHDA and CDR2 is SQIVND (reference sequence). The length of the CDR3 is 12 residues. This CDR3 is CASNGNTDTQYF. In nucleotides, the CDR3 is TGTGCCAGTAATGGTAACACAGATACGCAGTATTTT.

The rearrangement joins TRBV29-1 to TRBJ2-3; the match to TRBD2 covers 8 bases. CDR1 SQVTM and CDR2 ANQGSEA come from the germline V gene. V gave up 8 bases and J gave up 2 bases; unmatched junction bases: 6. This CDR3 has 13 amino acids. Here the CDR3 reads CSFSGGVTDTQYF. In DNA, the CDR3 is TGCAGCTTCTCGGGAGGGGTCACAGATACGCAGTATTTT.

V is TRBV21-1 and J is TRBJ2-1; TRBD1 is the table's D call and was not checked against the DNA. TRBV21-1 represents a pseudogene. The CDR3 loop spans 17 amino acids. CDR3 DNA: TGTGCCAGCAGCACCCAATTAAGGGACAGGGGGTCCGGTGAGCAGTTCTTC. It is translated as CASSTQLRDRGSGEQFF.

V and J are TRBV7-6 and TRBJ2-5, with D unresolved. Trimming took 4 bases from V and 5 from J, leaving 11 bases between them. CDR1 is SGHVS, CDR2 FNYEAQ, per germline. CDR3 length equals 13 residues. CDR3 sequence: CASSYPMAETQYF. For the CDR3, the DNA is TGTGCCAGCAGCTACCCCATGGCCGAGACCCAGTACTTC.

The sample holds one count of this clonotype. V usage is TRBV5-8 and J usage is TRBJ2-3; D is unclear. Germline lookup yields CDR1 SGHTS and CDR2 YDEGEE. V was trimmed by 4 bases and J by 0 bases, leaving 12 bases between them. The CDR3 is 15 amino acids. The CDR3 protein is CASSPAASSTDTQYF. Written as DNA, the CDR3 is TGTGCCAGCAGCCCCGCCGCCAGCAGCACAGATACGCAGTATTTT.

The chain couples TRBV28 to TRBJ1-5; D is uncertain. Trimming cost V 4 bases and J 9 bases, with 10 bases left between them. The CDR3 loop spans 12 amino acids. Germline V CDR1 and CDR2: MDHEN, SYDVKM. The CDR3 protein is CASSSEARPQHF. The CDR3 DNA is TGTGCCAGCAGTTCAGAGGCCCGGCCCCAGCATTTT.

This chain connects TRBV7-9 to TRBJ1-1; D remains unclear. This CDR3 is built from 13 residues. V lost 5 bases and J 4 bases, leaving 11 bases between the germline ends. Germline CDR1 SEHNR, CDR2 FQNEAQ (reference sequence). The CDR3 protein is CASSALYATEAFF. In DNA form, the CDR3 reads TGTGCCAGCAGCGCGCTGTATGCCACTGAAGCTTTCTTT. The full variable domain, with the rest looked up from reference TRBV7-9 and TRBJ1-1, is DTGVSQNPRHKITKRGQNVTFRCDPISEHNRLYWYRQTLGQGPEFLTYFQNEAQLEKSRLLSDRFSAERPKGSFSTLEIQRTEQGDSAMYLCASSALYATEAFFGQGTRLTVV.

The chain joins TRBV28 to TRBJ2-2; 7 nucleotides agree with TRBD1. Germline values: CDR1 MDHEN, CDR2 SYDVKM. CDR3 length equals 16 residues. Trimming cost V 6 bases and J 4 bases; bases outside gene matches: 11. The CDR3 coding sequence is TGTGCCAGCAGCCCCATGAAGGGGGCGGTCACCGGGGAGCTGTTTTTT. Amino acids: CASSPMKGAVTGELFF.

This clonotype has only a few counts. At one end, the junction sequence differs from germline, possibly due to a read error. The chain combines TRBV19 with TRBJ2-3; D unclear. The CDR3 contains 12 residues. The germline gives CDR1 LNHDA, CDR2 SQIVND (reference sequence). CDR3 amino acids: CASSTSTDTQYF. In nucleotides, the CDR3 is TGTGCCAGCAGTACTAGCACAGATACGCAGTATTTT.

CDR3 DNA: TGTGCCAGCAGCTCCCCTGGGGGGGCGGCAACAGATACGCAGTATTTT. This translates into CASSSPGGAATDTQYF. The chain is built from TRBV9 and TRBJ2-3, with D perhaps matching TRBD2 (7 bases). The CDR3 runs 16 residues. From germline, CDR1 is SGDLS and CDR2 YYNGEE. V shed 4 bases and J shed 3 bases, with 18 bases lying between them. Full variable domain (missing parts from reference TRBV9 and TRBJ2-3): DSGVTQTPKHLITATGQRVTLRCSPRSGDLSVYWYQQSLDQGLQFLIQYYNGEERAKGNILERFSAQQFPDLHSELNLSSLELGDSALYFCASSSPGGAATDTQYFGPGTRLTVL.

The J gene is TRBJ1-1, the V gene TRBV28; D unresolved. This CDR3 comprises 12 residues. Trimming stripped 2 bases from V and 6 bases from J, with 7 bases between. Germline V gene sequence: CDR1 MDHEN, CDR2 SYDVKM. CDR3 in amino acids: CASSLVAAEAFF. Here the CDR3 DNA reads TGTGCCAGCAGTTTAGTGGCCGCTGAAGCTTTCTTT.